This is a list of T cell receptor beta chains from one sample in a study of OX40 agonist ivuxolimab in advanced cancers. Profiled with immunoSEQ multiplex PCR; TCRdb holds only in-frame clones, not every one. The sample has roughly 74,000 clones, over 80% seen once. The material sequenced was CD4+ or CD8+ T cells sorted from blood, taken in a trial of the OX40 agonist ivuxolimab. These receptors were collected from an adult with an advanced solid tumor such as melanoma, head and neck, liver or kidney cancer. Both conserved end residues are part of each CDR3. Fields, in order: clone size, V gene, CDR3 protein. Size tells how often a clone was seen (once, few, many) or the class of an expanded clone, and some rows leave it out.

clone size: .; V gene: TRBV5-1; CDR3 protein: CATSLGQGAKETQYF
clone size: .; V gene: TRBV18; CDR3 protein: CASSAGLANNEQFF
clone size: .; V gene: TRBV28; CDR3 protein: CASSSPGQGAHQPQHF
clone size: .; V gene: TRBV5-1; CDR3 protein: CASSLDGGELFF
clone size: .; V gene: TRBV30; CDR3 protein: CAWSVLEETDTQYF
clone size: .; V gene: TRBV29-1; CDR3 protein: CSALPDRANQPQHF
clone size: .; V gene: TRBV9; CDR3 protein: CASSVGLWDGNTEAFF
clone size: few; V gene: TRBV7-2; CDR3 protein: CASSPDRGYGYTF
clone size: .; V gene: TRBV5-4; CDR3 protein: CASSHRDKGEAFF
clone size: .; V gene: TRBV4-2; CDR3 protein: CASSRGTSALGEETQYF
clone size: once; V gene: TRBV5-1; CDR3 protein: CASSLEGDVSPQHF
clone size: .; V gene: TRBV15; CDR3 protein: CATSRRDRVQNIQYF
clone size: .; V gene: TRBV2; CDR3 protein: CASSRAGGTDTQYF
clone size: .; V gene: TRBV9; CDR3 protein: CASSPQQGVSGNTIYF
clone size: once; V gene: TRBV5-6; CDR3 protein: CASSFGREGYEQYF
clone size: once; V gene: TRBV9; CDR3 protein: CASSPRDGGGKLFF
clone size: .; V gene: TRBV5-4; CDR3 protein: CASSFTGSQETQYF
clone size: .; V gene: TRBV14; CDR3 protein: CASSRPGAGVRYF
clone size: .; V gene: TRBV10-3; CDR3 protein: CAISVANEQFF
clone size: .; V gene: TRBV27; CDR3 protein: CASSLRGRLTGAGNTIYF
clone size: .; V gene: TRBV6-1; CDR3 protein: CASSEARKYEQYF
clone size: .; V gene: TRBV6-4; CDR3 protein: CASRKTGNEKLFF
clone size: .; V gene: TRBV10-3; CDR3 protein: CAISESTSGNQPQHF
clone size: once; V gene: TRBV11-2; CDR3 protein: CASSFRASGSVREQFF
clone size: .; V gene: TRBV28; CDR3 protein: CASRVTGWGGAGYTF
clone size: .; V gene: TRBV11-2; CDR3 protein: CASSSIPGESRNIQYF
clone size: .; V gene: TRBV5-6; CDR3 protein: CASSLGRSVAETQYF
clone size: .; V gene: TRBV5-6; CDR3 protein: CASILEGTNYGYTF
clone size: .; V gene: TRBV5-6; CDR3 protein: CASSLVKNSGEQFF
clone size: .; V gene: TRBV5-8; CDR3 protein: CASSPGQGVRNQPQHF
clone size: few; V gene: TRBV2; CDR3 protein: CASSGDRGSNQPQHF
clone size: .; V gene: TRBV19; CDR3 protein: CASSRSAGQGGVDYGYTF
clone size: .; V gene: TRBV2; CDR3 protein: CASKGTANTGELFF
clone size: .; V gene: TRBV5-1; CDR3 protein: CASSPTGGYYGYTF
clone size: .; V gene: TRBV5-4; CDR3 protein: CASSLSQGRQETQYF
clone size: .; V gene: TRBV7-2; CDR3 protein: CASSADRGFSYEQYF
clone size: .; V gene: TRBV6-1; CDR3 protein: CASSARSVNQPQHF
clone size: .; V gene: TRBV4-3; CDR3 protein: CASSQDPTQGKLFF
clone size: few; V gene: TRBV18; CDR3 protein: CASSPGQGAGYTF
clone size: .; V gene: TRBV6-1; CDR3 protein: CASSVGRNTGELFF
clone size: .; V gene: TRBV5-4; CDR3 protein: CASSLARGAGTGELFF
clone size: .; V gene: TRBV28; CDR3 protein: CASSRGVGLEAFF
clone size: few; V gene: TRBV18; CDR3 protein: CASSPRHQELAYTF
clone size: .; V gene: TRBV30; CDR3 protein: CAWSRGTGNNEKLFF
clone size: .; V gene: TRBV2; CDR3 protein: CASSVGSYYGYTF
clone size: .; V gene: TRBV11-3; CDR3 protein: CASSGGQGAASTGELFF
clone size: .; V gene: TRBV11-2; CDR3 protein: CASSLSRGTDTQYF
clone size: .; V gene: TRBV7-3; CDR3 protein: CASSLAVTGELFF
clone size: .; V gene: TRBV4-3; CDR3 protein: CASSQDWRTSGDDTQYF
clone size: .; V gene: TRBV15; CDR3 protein: CATSRTGFQEKLFF
clone size: .; V gene: TRBV5-1; CDR3 protein: CASSTPTGTEAFF
clone size: .; V gene: TRBV6-1; CDR3 protein: CASSGAGGSYEQYF
clone size: .; V gene: TRBV9; CDR3 protein: CASSATLAGEQFF
clone size: .; V gene: TRBV7-3; CDR3 protein: CASSPTGLAEETQYF
clone size: .; V gene: TRBV29-1; CDR3 protein: CSVVRTGNTEAFF
clone size: .; V gene: TRBV4-3; CDR3 protein: CAGRSGNTIYF
clone size: .; V gene: TRBV30; CDR3 protein: CAWSVNQRNGYTF
clone size: .; V gene: TRBV6-5; CDR3 protein: CASSRLASYEQYF
clone size: .; V gene: TRBV6-1; CDR3 protein: CASSWGQGAEAFF
clone size: .; V gene: TRBV9; CDR3 protein: CASSVSGRSQETQYF